The 31 T cell receptor beta chains below were found in one sample sequenced in a study of blood T cell repertoires in COVID-19. Profiled with immunoSEQ multiplex PCR; TCRdb holds only in-frame clones, not every one. The sample carries a few hundred thousand clones, 85% to 90% recorded once. The specimen sequenced was peripheral blood. The receptors were sampled from a woman aged 40 to 55 with acute or convalescent COVID-19.

The chain links TRBV30 to TRBJ2-3; 9 bases map to TRBD1. Losses at the gene ends were 0 bases for V and 1 base for J; bases not matched to a gene: 5. Germline V gene lookup returns CDR1 GTSNPN and CDR2 SVGIG (reference sequence). The CDR3 has 16 amino acids. CDR3 amino acids: CAWSVRRTGGTDTQYF. CDR3 nucleotide sequence: TGTGCCTGGAGTGTACGGCGGACAGGGGGCACAGATACGCAGTATTTT.

The chain couples TRBV3-1 (or the pseudogene TRBV3-2) to TRBJ1-4; 7 bases are shared with TRBD1. The V segment lost 4 bases and the J segment 8 bases; nucleotides outside the gene matches: 7. This CDR3 region has 14 residues. CDR1 LGHDT and CDR2 YNNKEL come from the germline V gene (reference sequence). The CDR3 protein is CASSPRQGREKLFF. The CDR3 DNA is TGTGCCAGCAGCCCGAGACAGGGTCGAGAAAAACTGTTTTTT.

About this clone: Distinct nucleotide sequences in the sample also encode this CDR3. The rearrangement links TRBV2 to TRBJ1-1, with 9 bases that match TRBD1. J lost 0 bases, V lost 2 bases, and 1 base had no gene match. CDR3 length equals 15 residues. Germline V gene data show CDR1 as SNHLY and CDR2 as FYNNEI. CDR3 bases: TGTGCCAGCAGTGAACGGACAGGGGTGAACACTGAAGCTTTCTTT. Translation: CASSERTGVNTEAFF.

The chain uses TRBV6-4 and TRBJ2-1; the D gene is possibly TRBD1 (6 bases). V was shortened by 6 bases and J by 2 bases, with 14 bases between the two germline ends. The CDR3 is 15 residues long. Germline V gene lookup returns CDR1 MRHNA and CDR2 SNTAGT. CDR3 coding DNA: TGTGCCAGCAGGTGGACAGAACATCCCTACAATGAGCAGTTCTTC. Its translation: CASRWTEHPYNEQFF.

The chain links TRBV7-2 to TRBJ1-2; 8 nucleotides line up with TRBD1. CDR1 SGHTA and CDR2 FQGNSA come from the germline V gene. Trimming cost V 6 bases and J 4 bases; bases outside gene matches: 13. The CDR3 is made up of 16 amino acids. In nucleotides, the CDR3 is TGTGCCAGCAGACCAAGACCCGCAGGGACAGGCTATGGCTACACCTTC. Translation gives CASRPRPAGTGYGYTF.

This clone has a single count. The J gene is TRBJ2-1, the V gene TRBV6-5; 8 bases are a match to TRBD1. Germline V gene sequence: CDR1 MNHEY, CDR2 SVGAGI. The CDR3 consists of 15 residues. The J segment lost 3 bases and the V segment lost 10 bases, leaving 11 bases of the junction unmatched. The CDR3 DNA reads TGTGCCATTCTGACCGGGACAGGTCTCTACAATGAGCAGTTCTTC. Protein: CAILTGTGLYNEQFF.

CDR3 region: CSVKQGGNEKLFF. As DNA, the CDR3 is TGCAGCGTAAAACAGGGGGGGAATGAAAAACTGTTTTTT. V usage is TRBV29-1 and J usage is TRBJ1-4; 8 bases fit TRBD1. V was clipped by 6 bases and J by 5 bases; unmatched bases: 5. CDR1 and CDR2 (germline): SQVTM, ANQGSEA. This CDR3 comprises 13 residues.

The chain has TRBV19 and TRBJ2-5; perhaps TRBD2 as D (5 bases). Trimming pared 6 bases from V and 2 bases from J, leaving 13 bases between. Germline V gene sequence: CDR1 LNHDA, CDR2 SQIVND (reference sequence). This CDR3 comprises 14 residues. The CDR3, as DNA: TGTGCCAGTAGCGCCGGGGTGGGGCAAGAGACCCAGTACTTC. Amino acids: CASSAGVGQETQYF.

The chain has TRBV29-1 and TRBJ1-1; TRBD1 agrees at 9 bases. J was trimmed by 1 base and V by 6 bases; bases with no gene match: 9. CDR3 size: 15 residues. Germline assignment: CDR1 SQVTM and CDR2 ANQGSEA. CDR3 in DNA: TGCAGCGTGGGAGACGGGACAGGGCCGAACACTGAAGCTTTCTTT. It yields the protein CSVGDGTGPNTEAFF.

This chain uses TRBV5-4 with TRBJ1-1, with D possibly matching TRBD1 (5 bases). Germline-derived CDR1 and CDR2 are SGHNT and YYREEE (reference sequence). There are 15 residues in the CDR3. The V and J ends lost 2 bases and 5 bases respectively, with 16 bases between them. The CDR3 is CASSLIRGAGTEAFF. The CDR3 bases are TGTGCCAGCAGCTTAATTAGGGGCGCAGGGACTGAAGCTTTCTTT.

This clone was seen a single time. The chain uses TRBV7-6 and TRBJ1-1; TRBD1 matches at 10 bases. The CDR3 loop spans 18 amino acids. Germline loops: CDR1 SGHVS, CDR2 FNYEAQ. The V gene end was trimmed by 5 bases and the J gene end by 0 bases; junction bases not matched to a gene: 12. The CDR3 DNA sequence: TGTGCCAGCAGCCCTATCACCGGGACAGGGGCGATGAACACTGAAGCTTTCTTT. Translated: CASSPITGTGAMNTEAFF.

The chain carries TRBV6-2 or TRBV6-3 and TRBJ2-3, with TRBD2 identical over 8 bases. V lost 5 bases, J lost 6 bases, and 4 bases stayed unmatched. This CDR3 is built from 13 residues. Germline CDR1 and CDR2: MNHEY and SVGEGT. The CDR3 nucleotides are TGTGCCAGCAGTAGCGGGGGCCCCGATACGCAGTATTTT. Translation: CASSSGGPDTQYF.

In this sample, this clone turned up once. The chain is built from TRBV2 and TRBJ2-6; weak D call: TRBD1 (5 bases). Per germline, CDR1 SNHLY and CDR2 FYNNEI. Trimming cost V 6 bases and J 5 bases, with 14 bases left between them. The CDR3 is 15 residues long. For the CDR3, the DNA is TGTGCCAGCAGCCAACAAGGGGTGCGGGCCAACGTCCTGACTTTC. Amino acids: CASSQQGVRANVLTF.

This clone was recorded only once. This rearrangement joins TRBV2 to TRBJ1-3; 8 positions agree with TRBD1. Looked up from germline, CDR1 is SNHLY and CDR2 is FYNNEI. This CDR3 comprises 13 residues. Losses at the gene ends were 6 bases for V and 2 bases for J; bases not matched to a gene: 0. The chain's CDR3 is CASRDRAGNTIYF. The CDR3 region has the DNA TGTGCCAGCAGGGACAGGGCTGGAAACACCATATATTTT.

The chain links TRBV7-7 to TRBJ2-2; D might be TRBD2 (5 bases). V was cut by 2 bases and J by 3 bases, with 13 bases left in between. This CDR3 is 16 amino acids long. CDR1 is SSHAT and CDR2 is FNYEAQ in the germline V gene (reference sequence). The CDR3 DNA reads as TGTGCCAGCAGCTTATACGGGGAGTACGACACCGGGGAGCTGTTTTTT. Protein product: CASSLYGEYDTGELFF.

This clone was seen only once. The chain carries TRBV7-9 and TRBJ1-5; 11 bases map to TRBD1. Trimming took 6 bases from V and 6 from J; bases not matched to a gene: 7. There are 15 residues in the CDR3. Germline values: CDR1 SEHNR, CDR2 FQNEAQ (reference sequence). The CDR3 DNA follows: TGTGCCAGCAGTCTCGGACAGGGGGCCTTTCAGCCCCAGCATTTT. Translation gives CASSLGQGAFQPQHF.

This rearrangement joins TRBV5-1 to TRBJ1-2, with D maybe TRBD1 (6 bases). Between the trimmed V and J ends, which lost 0 bases and 7 bases, there was a span of 13 bases. Germline V gene sequence: CDR1 SGHRS, CDR2 YFSETQ. This CDR3 region has 14 residues. The CDR3: CASSLGTTGPGYTF. The CDR3 nucleotides read TGCGCCAGCAGCTTGGGGACCACAGGGCCTGGCTACACCTTC. The full variable domain, rest sourced from reference TRBV5-1 and TRBJ1-2, is KAGVTQTPRYLIKTRGQQVTLSCSPISGHRSVSWYQQTPGQGLQFLFEYFSETQRNKGNFPGRFSGRQFSNSRSEMNVSTLELGDSALYLCASSLGTTGPGYTFGSGTRLTVV.

The chain links TRBV24-1 to TRBJ2-7; 10 nucleotides line up with TRBD1. The germline V gene has CDR1 KGHDR and CDR2 SFDVKD. J was trimmed by 0 bases and V by 1 base; bases with no gene match: 14. The CDR3 consists of 20 residues. The CDR3 nucleotides are TGTGCCACCAGTGATTTCGGGGACAGGGGCCCCACCGAAAGCTCCTACGAGCAGTACGTC. Protein: CATSDFGDRGPTESSYEQYV.

The chain combines TRBV10-2 with TRBJ2-2; 9 bases are a match to TRBD2. V gave up 0 bases and J gave up 6 bases; unmatched junction bases: 8. Germline CDR1 is WSHSY and CDR2 is SAAADI. This CDR3 region has 17 residues. The CDR3 DNA reads as TGCGCCAGCAGTGAGTCCGCCGGTGTAGCGGGAGCCGGGGAGCTGTTTTTT. Its protein is CASSESAGVAGAGELFF.

This chain connects TRBV4-2 to TRBJ2-5; D uncertain. CDR1 LGHNA and CDR2 YNFKEQ come from the germline V gene. V was shortened by 4 bases and J by 4 bases, with 13 bases between the two germline ends. The CDR3 has 14 residues. The chain's CDR3 is CASSPPNGGETQYF. The DNA of the CDR3 is TGTGCCAGCAGCCCCCCTAACGGTGGAGAGACCCAGTACTTC.

This rearrangement joins TRBV5-6 to TRBJ1-2; the D gene is possibly TRBD1 (5 bases). CDR3 length equals 12 residues. Germline CDR1 SGHDT, CDR2 YYEEEE. V was shortened by 4 bases and J by 8 bases, with 12 bases between the two germline ends. The CDR3 reads CASSPGTGGYTF. The CDR3 DNA reads as TGTGCCAGCAGCCCGGGGACTGGCGGCTACACCTTC.

The J gene is TRBJ2-3, the V gene TRBV5-1, with 13 bases identical to TRBD2. V dropped 4 bases and J dropped 6; count of bases not matched to a gene: 11. This CDR3 spans 17 amino acids. Germline CDR1 reads SGHRS; CDR2 reads YFSETQ. CDR3 sequence reads: CASSLGTSGKAGDTQYF. The CDR3 nucleotides are TGCGCCAGCAGCCTAGGGACTAGCGGGAAGGCCGGCGATACGCAGTATTTT.

J is TRBJ1-2 and V is TRBV6-2 or TRBV6-3; 7 bases map to TRBD1. The ends lost 5 bases at V and 7 bases at J; junction bases unmatched: 10. The CDR3 is 14 residues long. The germline gives CDR1 MNHEY, CDR2 SVGEGT. CDR3 region: CASSAGQVSVGYTF. CDR3 bases: TGTGCCAGCAGTGCAGGACAGGTATCAGTTGGCTACACCTTC.

V is TRBV5-1 and J is TRBJ1-4; 9 nucleotides agree with TRBD1. Germline V lookup: CDR1 SGHRS, CDR2 YFSETQ. There are 15 residues in the CDR3. J was trimmed by 6 bases and V by 4 bases; bases with no gene match: 7. The CDR3 bases are TGCGCCAGCAGCAATTTGGGACAGGGTGATGAAAAACTGTTTTTT. Its translation: CASSNLGQGDEKLFF.

The chain carries TRBV2 and TRBJ1-1; TRBD1 matches at 7 bases. This CDR3 is 13 amino acids long. From germline, CDR1 is SNHLY and CDR2 FYNNEI. J gave up 0 bases and V 7 bases, and 2 bases lay outside the gene matches. For the CDR3, the DNA is TGTGCCAGCACCGGGACAGTGAACACTGAAGCTTTCTTT. This translates into CASTGTVNTEAFF.

The chain is built from TRBV6-1 and TRBJ2-1; TRBD2 aligns across 8 bases. The CDR3 contains 15 residues. Germline CDR1 MNHNS, CDR2 SASEGT. The junction had 9 bases not matched to a gene; V was cut back by 3 bases and J by 8 bases. The CDR3 sequence is CASSEPGGAVYEQFF. The CDR3 DNA sequence: TGTGCCAGCAGTGAGCCCGGGGGGGCCGTATATGAGCAGTTCTTC.

The genes are TRBV11-2 and TRBJ1-2, with 9 bases aligning to TRBD1. The CDR3 is 16 amino acids. Looked up from germline, CDR1 is SGHAT and CDR2 is FQNNGV. V shed 5 bases, J shed 7 bases, and the junction held 14 bases outside the gene matches. The CDR3 is CASSTEQGARVRGYTF. The CDR3 coding sequence is TGTGCCAGCAGCACAGAACAGGGGGCCAGAGTGCGTGGCTACACCTTC.

This sequence joins TRBV7-3 and TRBJ2-2; weak D call: TRBD1 (5 bases). V shed 5 bases and J shed 1 base, with 8 bases lying between them. This CDR3 has 14 amino acids. Germline lookup yields CDR1 SGHTA and CDR2 FQGTGA. The CDR3 protein is CASSIGQNTGELFF. The DNA of the CDR3 is TGTGCCAGCAGCATAGGACAGAACACCGGGGAGCTGTTTTTT.

V and J are TRBV24-1 and TRBJ1-2; D is uncertain. Germline-derived CDR1 and CDR2 are KGHDR and SFDVKD. V shed 4 bases and J shed 0 bases, with 8 bases lying between them. The CDR3 contains 14 residues. The CDR3 is CATSETESNYGYTF. DNA for the CDR3: TGTGCCACCAGTGAAACAGAGTCTAACTATGGCTACACCTTC.

This chain joins TRBV10-3 and TRBJ2-3; TRBD1 agrees at 11 bases. The CDR3 sequence is 16 residues long. Trimming at V came to 3 bases and at J to 6 bases, leaving 8 bases not matched to a gene. Per the germline V gene, CDR1 is ENHRY and CDR2 is SYGVKD. The CDR3 DNA reads TGTGCCATCAGTGACAGGGTCGGGACAGGGGGGGATACGCAGTATTTT. It yields the protein CAISDRVGTGGDTQYF.

Only a few counts were recorded for this clone. The gene calls are TRBV3-1 (or the pseudogene TRBV3-2) and TRBJ1-1; D not certain. Germline V CDR1 and CDR2: LGHDT, YNNKEL (reference sequence). The CDR3 loop spans 15 amino acids. V dropped 4 bases and J dropped 5 bases, with 17 bases sitting between them. In DNA, the CDR3 is TGTGCCAGCAGCCCCCGGGTACGGGGAAGAACTGAAGCTTTCTTT. It codes for CASSPRVRGRTEAFF.